Listed below are T cell receptor beta chains from one sample, sequenced in a study of T cells in Graves' hyperthyroidism and ophthalmopathy. Using its own MiXCR run on the multiplex PCR reads, TCRdb lists one record per CDR3 protein. The repertoire holds 500,000 or so distinct CDR3 sequences, with more than 15% as singletons. Source material: blood. The source of these receptors is a woman under 30 with Graves' ophthalmopathy. Each CDR3 is given with its conserved first and last residue. A D gene is named only where the DNA matches it firmly. Clone sizes are given selectively: once, few, many, or a class where the clone is expanded.

j_gene,d_gene,abundance,v_gene,CDR3nt,CDR3aa
TRBJ1-1,.,.,TRBV6-2/TRBV6-3,TGTGCCAGCAGTTACTCAGGGATGAACACTGGAGCTTTCTTT,CASSYSGMNTGAFF
TRBJ2-7,.,many,TRBV7-8,TGTGCCAGCAGCAACCGGGCTGCCTACGAGCAGTACTTC,CASSNRAAYEQYF
TRBJ1-6,TRBD1,.,TRBV6-2/TRBV6-3,TGTGCCAGCGCGACAGGGGACTCCTATAATTCACCCCTCCACTTT,CASATGDSYNSPLHF
TRBJ2-2,.,few,TRBV6-1,TGTGCCAGCAGTGACCCAAACTCAGGAAGCGGGGAGCTGTTTTTT,CASSDPNSGSGELFF
TRBJ1-4,TRBD1,many,TRBV7-8,TGTGCCAGCAGCTTCGAAACCGGGACAGGGGTGGCTGAAAAACTGTTTTTT,CASSFETGTGVAEKLFF
TRBJ1-5,.,.,TRBV28,TGTGCCAGCAGTTCCCTGGGACCCTATAGCAATCAGCCCCAGCATTTT,CASSSLGPYSNQPQHF
TRBJ1-5,.,many,TRBV27,TGTGCCAGCTCCCAGACAGGTAGCAATCAGCCCCAGCATTTT,CASSQTGSNQPQHF
TRBJ2-7,.,many,TRBV29-1,TGCAGCGTACGGAGAGGTGCGGGGAACTACGAGCAGTACTTC,CSVRRGAGNYEQYF
TRBJ2-7,.,many,TRBV5-1,TGCGCCAGCATAAACTACCCAAACTCCTACGAGCAGTACTTC,CASINYPNSYEQYF
TRBJ1-1,TRBD1,.,TRBV6-1,TGTGCCAGCAGTGCTGGGACAGGGGTTTTCTTT,CASSAGTGVFF
TRBJ2-3,TRBD1,.,TRBV28,TGTGCCGCGCTCACAGGGGAGCGAGATACGCAGTATTTT,CAALTGERDTQYF
TRBJ2-2,.,.,TRBV3-1,TGTGCCAGCAGCCCCCATGTGGGGATGGGGACCTGGGAGCTGTTTTTT,CASSPHVGMGTWELFF
TRBJ1-4,TRBD1,.,TRBV15,TGTGCCACCAGCAGTAGGGACAGGATTAATGAAAAACTGTTTTTT,CATSSRDRINEKLFF
TRBJ2-3,TRBD2,many,TRBV20-1,TGCAGTGTTTGGAAACTAGCGGGATCCCCAGATACGCAGTATTTT,CSVWKLAGSPDTQYF
TRBJ2-1,TRBD2,.,TRBV18,TGTGCCAGCTCACCAGGGAGGGGCAAGGTGGGCAATGAGCAGTTCTTC,CASSPGRGKVGNEQFF
TRBJ1-2,.,few,TRBV19,TGTGCCAGTAGTATATATGGGTTTGGCTACACCTTC,CASSIYGFGYTF
TRBJ1-2,.,.,TRBV11-3,TGTGCCACCACCATAAGGCCGGGGGCAGCCGACTATGGCTACACCTTC,CATTIRPGAADYGYTF
TRBJ1-4,.,many,TRBV20-1,TGCAGTGCTAGAGGAATGCCTAATGAAAAACTGTTTTTT,CSARGMPNEKLFF
TRBJ2-4,TRBD1,.,TRBV11-2,TGTGCCAGCGGCTTAGCCAGGGGGCGCGTTGCCAAAAACATTCAGTACTTC,CASGLARGRVAKNIQYF
TRBJ1-2,TRBD1,many,TRBV3-1,TGTGCCAGCAGCCAACCCGACAGGGTTTGGTCCGGCTACACCTTC,CASSQPDRVWSGYTF
TRBJ2-5,TRBD2,many,TRBV10-1,TGCGCCAGCAGTGATGTGACTAGCGGCGAGACCCAGTACTTC,CASSDVTSGETQYF
TRBJ2-2,.,once,TRBV19,TGTGCCAGTAGGGGCAGGGCCAACACCGGGGAGCTGTTTTTT,CASRGRANTGELFF
TRBJ2-7,TRBD2,.,TRBV20-1,TGCAGTGCCCAGGGACTAGAGTACGAGCAGTACTTC,CSAQGLEYEQYF
TRBJ2-3,TRBD1,many,TRBV7-2,TGTGCCAGCAGCGCAAGACAGGGCGCAGATACGCAGTATTTT,CASSARQGADTQYF
TRBJ2-2,TRBD2,many,TRBV5-1,TGCGCCAGCAGCTCCAAACTAGCGGGAGTACGTACCGGGGAGCTGTTTTTT,CASSSKLAGVRTGELFF
TRBJ2-2,TRBD2,many,TRBV5-1,TGCGCCAGTGGACTAGCGGACACCGGGGAGCTGTTTTTT,CASGLADTGELFF
TRBJ1-2,.,many,TRBV28,TGTGCCAGCAGTTTCAATTTCGACGTAAGATATGGCTACACCTTC,CASSFNFDVRYGYTF
TRBJ2-7,.,many,TRBV3-1,TGTGCCAGCAGCTCTCTCTCCGGGTTCGACGAGCAGTACTTC,CASSSLSGFDEQYF
TRBJ2-3,TRBD2,many,TRBV6-2/TRBV6-3,TGTGCCAGCAGCTCGAGCGGGGGGACAGATACGCAGTATTTT,CASSSSGGTDTQYF
TRBJ1-6,.,.,TRBV6-5,TGTGCCAGCAGTTACAACAGGGTTAATTCACCCCTCCACTTT,CASSYNRVNSPLHF
TRBJ1-3,TRBD1,.,TRBV10-2,TGCGCCAGCAGTGAGTCCCTGGGACAGGGGGCGGACACCATATATTTT,CASSESLGQGADTIYF
TRBJ2-1,.,many,TRBV7-2,TGTGCCAGCAGCTTAGCGAATAGCGGACTCTCCTACAATGAGCAGTTCTTC,CASSLANSGLSYNEQFF
TRBJ2-2,.,many,TRBV7-2,TGTGCCAGCGGTAGCGGTCTGAACACCGGGGAGCTGTTTTTT,CASGSGLNTGELFF
TRBJ1-5,.,.,TRBV20-1,TGCAGTGCTAGAGATCCTCGGGGGCTAAACGGGAATCAGCCCCAGCATTTT,CSARDPRGLNGNQPQHF
TRBJ1-1,.,few,TRBV18,TGTGCCAGCTCCCCTGGGGGGCACACTGAAGCTTTCTTT,CASSPGGHTEAFF
TRBJ2-3,TRBD2,.,TRBV6-1,TGTGCCAGCAGTGAAGTTCGGGGGGGCCAGGTGGATACGCAGTATTTT,CASSEVRGGQVDTQYF
TRBJ1-1,TRBD1,many,TRBV6-5,TGTGCCAGCAGTTACTCCATGGGACAGGGGGCAGTTGAAGCTTTCTTT,CASSYSMGQGAVEAFF
TRBJ2-5,TRBD2,many,TRBV20-1,TGCAGTGCTAGAGATCTAGCGGGGGAGACCCAGTACTTC,CSARDLAGETQYF
TRBJ2-1,TRBD2,many,TRBV4-3,TGCGCCAGCAGCCAAGTAGGGACTAGCGGGACGAATGAGCAGTTCTTC,CASSQVGTSGTNEQFF
TRBJ1-1,.,many,TRBV6-1,TGTGCCAGCAGGAACACAGGGTTCAACACTGAAGCTTTCTTT,CASRNTGFNTEAFF
TRBJ2-7,.,many,TRBV7-2,TGTGCCAGCAGCTTGACTAGATACGAGCAGTACTTC,CASSLTRYEQYF
TRBJ2-3,.,many,TRBV7-2,TGTGCCAGCAGCTTAAGCTTCAGCACAAATACGCAGTATTTT,CASSLSFSTNTQYF
TRBJ1-1,.,many,TRBV7-3,TGTGCCAGCAGCCAGCATCTGAACACTGAAGCTTTCTTT,CASSQHLNTEAFF
TRBJ2-7,TRBD1,many,TRBV28,TGTGCCAGCAGGATGACAGGGTCCTCCTACGAGCAGTACTTC,CASRMTGSSYEQYF
TRBJ2-7,.,.,TRBV2,TGTGCCAGCAGATACGGGACGGACAGCTCCTACGAGCAGTACTTC,CASRYGTDSSYEQYF
TRBJ2-2,TRBD2,.,TRBV4-2,TGTGCCAGCAGCCAAGATACGGCGGCGGGGGGCGAATCGGGCGGGGAGCTGTTTTTT,CASSQDTAAGGESGGELFF
TRBJ2-5,TRBD2,.,TRBV7-2,TGTGCCAGCAGCTCAGCGGGGACAGAGACCCAGTACTTC,CASSSAGTETQYF
TRBJ1-2,.,many,TRBV3-1,TGTGCCAGCAGCCATGACCCAACTTGGTATGGCTACACCTTC,CASSHDPTWYGYTF